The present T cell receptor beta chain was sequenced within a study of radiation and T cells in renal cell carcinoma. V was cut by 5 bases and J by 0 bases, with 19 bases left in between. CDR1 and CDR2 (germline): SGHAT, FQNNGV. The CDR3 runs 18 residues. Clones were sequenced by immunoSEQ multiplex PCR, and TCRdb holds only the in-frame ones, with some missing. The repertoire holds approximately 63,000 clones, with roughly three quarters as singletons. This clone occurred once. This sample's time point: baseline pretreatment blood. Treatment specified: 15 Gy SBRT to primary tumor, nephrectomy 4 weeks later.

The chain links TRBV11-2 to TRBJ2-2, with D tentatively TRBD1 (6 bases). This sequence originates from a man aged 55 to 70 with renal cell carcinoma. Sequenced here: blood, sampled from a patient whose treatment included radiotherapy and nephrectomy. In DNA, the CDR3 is TGTGCCAGCAGCGTCGACAGGAACGAGGGTCCGAACACCGGGGAGCTGTTTTTT. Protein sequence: CASSVDRNEGPNTGELFF.